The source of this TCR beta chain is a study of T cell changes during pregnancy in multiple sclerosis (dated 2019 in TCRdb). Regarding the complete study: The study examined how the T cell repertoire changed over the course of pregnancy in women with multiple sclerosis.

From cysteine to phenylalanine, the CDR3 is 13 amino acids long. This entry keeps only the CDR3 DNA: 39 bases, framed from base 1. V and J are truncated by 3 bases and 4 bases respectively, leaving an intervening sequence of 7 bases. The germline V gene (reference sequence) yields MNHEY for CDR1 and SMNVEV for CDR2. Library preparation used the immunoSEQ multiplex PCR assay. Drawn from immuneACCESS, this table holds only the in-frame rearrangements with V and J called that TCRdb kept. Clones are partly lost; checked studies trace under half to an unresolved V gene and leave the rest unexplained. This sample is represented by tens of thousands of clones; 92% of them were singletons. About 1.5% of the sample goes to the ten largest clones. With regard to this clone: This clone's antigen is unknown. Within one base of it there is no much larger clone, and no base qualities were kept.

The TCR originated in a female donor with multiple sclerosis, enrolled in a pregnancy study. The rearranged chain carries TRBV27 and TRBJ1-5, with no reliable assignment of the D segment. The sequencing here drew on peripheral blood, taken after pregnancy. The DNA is TGTGCCAGCAGTTTGAGCGATAATCAGCCCCAGCATTTT. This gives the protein CASSLSDNQPQHF.